This TCR beta chain emerged from a study of T cells after yellow fever vaccination. As for the study in general: Fractions with few cells were prepared using SMART-Seq v4 Ultra Low Input.

Study-wide results and limits: Among primary-vaccination clones, most reappeared after the booster, at about 95% for CD4 and more than 75% for CD8. Shared CD4/CD8 clonotypes were a small share, likely from convergent recombination. Contamination by abundant bulk-population clonotypes could be present in FACS-sorted repertoires.

TCRdb reprocessed the 5' RACE reads via MiXCR and lists one record per CDR3 protein. The table records a few hundred thousand distinct CDR3 sequences, around 7.3% of them present only once. CDR3 length: 15 amino acids. Germline V gives CDR1 MNHEY, CDR2 SVGAGI. V gave up 5 bases and J gave up 10 bases; unmatched junction bases: 10. A remark on this clonotype: Its matching antigen is unknown.

This material consisted of PBMCs, taken approximately 40 days after the first yellow fever vaccination. The rearrangement links TRBV6-5 to TRBJ1-6; the match to TRBD1 covers 8 bases. The origin of this receptor is a man aged 18 to 29 who received the YFV17D yellow fever vaccine. The CDR3 reads CASSRRGTGGSPLHF. In DNA form, the CDR3 reads TGTGCCAGCAGTCGTAGGGGAACAGGGGGATCACCCCTCCACTTT.